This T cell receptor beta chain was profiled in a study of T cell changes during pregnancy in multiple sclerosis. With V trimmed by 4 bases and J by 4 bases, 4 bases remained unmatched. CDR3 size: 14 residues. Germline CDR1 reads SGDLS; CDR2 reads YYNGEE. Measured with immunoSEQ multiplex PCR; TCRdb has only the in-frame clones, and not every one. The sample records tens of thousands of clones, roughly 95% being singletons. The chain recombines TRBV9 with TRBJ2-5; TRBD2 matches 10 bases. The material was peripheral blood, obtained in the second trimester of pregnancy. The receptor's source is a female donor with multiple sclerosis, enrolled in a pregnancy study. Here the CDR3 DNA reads TGTGCCAGCAGCCCAAGACTAGCGGGAGAGACCCAGTACTTC. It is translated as CASSPRLAGETQYF.